This section outlines one T cell receptor beta chain sequence together with its context. The sample belongs to a study of blood T cell repertoires in COVID-19. The overall study: The study drew acute and convalescent COVID-19 samples from the United States, Italy and Spain.

Per the study methods: Reference gene primer amplification in the assay estimated nucleated cell counts. Method: immunoSEQ multiplex PCR; TCRdb's copy keeps in-frame clones and lacks some. V and J calls and clone size are given by that table; D and trimming were obtained from the DNA. The table shows about 190,000 clones, with about 80% occurring only once. Material for sequencing was peripheral blood. The TCR originated in a man between 60 and 70 years old with acute or convalescent COVID-19.

CDR3 residues: CASSLQTGPYEQYF. CDR3 sequence (DNA): TGTGCCAGCAGTTTGCAGACAGGTCCCTACGAGCAGTACTTC. The genes are TRBV6-2 or TRBV6-3 and TRBJ2-7, with D possibly TRBD1 on 6 matching bases. In germline, CDR1 is MNHEY, CDR2 SVGEGT. The CDR3 extends over 14 amino acids. Trimming cost V 4 bases and J 2 bases, with 12 bases left between them.